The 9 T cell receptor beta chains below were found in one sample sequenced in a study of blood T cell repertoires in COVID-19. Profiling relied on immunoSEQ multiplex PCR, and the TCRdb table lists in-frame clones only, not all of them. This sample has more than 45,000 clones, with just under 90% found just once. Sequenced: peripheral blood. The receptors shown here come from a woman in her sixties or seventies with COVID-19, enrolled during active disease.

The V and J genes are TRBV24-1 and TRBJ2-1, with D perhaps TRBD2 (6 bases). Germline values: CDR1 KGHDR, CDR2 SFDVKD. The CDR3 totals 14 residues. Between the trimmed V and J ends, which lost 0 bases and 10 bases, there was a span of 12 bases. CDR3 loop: CATSDLRAGSEQFF. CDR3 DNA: TGTGCCACCAGTGATTTGCGCGCGGGGAGCGAGCAGTTCTTC.

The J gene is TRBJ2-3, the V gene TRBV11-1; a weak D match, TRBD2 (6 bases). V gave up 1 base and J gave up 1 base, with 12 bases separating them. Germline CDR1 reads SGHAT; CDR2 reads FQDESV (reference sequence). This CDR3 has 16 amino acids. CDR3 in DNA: TGTGCCAGCAGCTTAGGTGTAGCGGCAGGCACAGATACGCAGTATTTT. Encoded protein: CASSLGVAAGTDTQYF.

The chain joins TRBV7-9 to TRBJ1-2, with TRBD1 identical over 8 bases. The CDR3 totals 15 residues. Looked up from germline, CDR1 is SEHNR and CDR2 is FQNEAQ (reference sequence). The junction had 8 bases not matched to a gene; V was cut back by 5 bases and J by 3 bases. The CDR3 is CASSTLTGDHYGYTF. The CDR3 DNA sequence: TGTGCCAGCAGCACCTTGACAGGGGACCACTATGGCTACACCTTC.

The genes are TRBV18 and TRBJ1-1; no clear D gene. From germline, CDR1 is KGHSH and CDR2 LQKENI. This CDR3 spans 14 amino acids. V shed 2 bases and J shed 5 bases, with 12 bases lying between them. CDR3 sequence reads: CASSPIEDGTEAFF. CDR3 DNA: TGTGCCAGCTCACCAATTGAGGATGGGACTGAAGCTTTCTTT.

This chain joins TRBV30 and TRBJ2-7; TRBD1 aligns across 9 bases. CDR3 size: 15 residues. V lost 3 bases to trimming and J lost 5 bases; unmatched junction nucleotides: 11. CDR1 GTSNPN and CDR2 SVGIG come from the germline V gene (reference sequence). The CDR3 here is CAWRGGDRVTDEQYF. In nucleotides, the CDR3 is TGTGCCTGGAGAGGGGGGGACAGGGTGACAGACGAGCAGTACTTC. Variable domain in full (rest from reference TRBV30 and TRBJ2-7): SQTIHQWPATLVQPVGSPLSLECTVEGTSNPNLYWYRQAAGRGLQLLFYSVGIGQISSEVPQNLSASRPQDRQFILSSKKLLLSDSGFYLCAWRGGDRVTDEQYFGPGTRLTVT.

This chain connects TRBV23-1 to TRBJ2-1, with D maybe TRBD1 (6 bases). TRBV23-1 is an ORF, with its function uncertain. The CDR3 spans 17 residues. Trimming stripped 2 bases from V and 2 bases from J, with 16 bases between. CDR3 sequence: CASSQNRASPTYNEQFF. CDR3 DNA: TGCGCCAGCAGTCAAAACAGGGCTTCCCCTACCTACAATGAGCAGTTCTTC.

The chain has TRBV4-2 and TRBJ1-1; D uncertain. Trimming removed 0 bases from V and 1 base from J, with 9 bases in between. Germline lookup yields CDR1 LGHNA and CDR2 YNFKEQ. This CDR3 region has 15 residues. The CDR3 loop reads CASSQERTANTEAFF. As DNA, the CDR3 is TGTGCCAGCAGCCAAGAACGGACTGCGAACACTGAAGCTTTCTTT.

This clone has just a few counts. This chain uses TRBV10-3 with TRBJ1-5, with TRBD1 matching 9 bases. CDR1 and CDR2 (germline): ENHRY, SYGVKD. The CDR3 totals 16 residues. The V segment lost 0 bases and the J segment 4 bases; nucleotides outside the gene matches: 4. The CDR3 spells CAISESAGQGNQPQHF. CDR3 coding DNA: TGTGCCATCAGTGAGTCAGCAGGACAGGGGAATCAGCCCCAGCATTTT.

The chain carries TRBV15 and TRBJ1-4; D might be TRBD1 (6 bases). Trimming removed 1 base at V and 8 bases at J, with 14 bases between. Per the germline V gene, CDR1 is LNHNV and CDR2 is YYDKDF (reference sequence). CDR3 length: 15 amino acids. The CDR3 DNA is TGTGCCACCAGCAGAGTTTTGTGGGGGGGCGAAAAACTGTTTTTT. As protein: CATSRVLWGGEKLFF.